Listed below are T cell receptor beta chains from one sample, sequenced in a study of beta chain features in type 1 diabetes. The repertoire was sequenced with immunoSEQ multiplex PCR; TCRdb's copy has only in-frame clones and lacks some. In the table there are 680,000 or so clones, roughly 16% of which are singletons. Sequencing was carried out using naive CD4+ T cells from blood. Receptor source: a man aged 18 to 35 in good health. Each CDR3 is given with its conserved first and last residue. The D gene is left open where the match is weak. Size is stated for part of the rows, as once, few or many counts, or as a class when the clone is expanded.

size,V,J,D,DNA,CDR3
.,TRBV4-1,TRBJ2-5,.,TGCGCCAGCAGCTTAACACCGGGCCCAAAAGAGACCCAGTACTTC,CASSLTPGPKETQYF
few,TRBV7-6,TRBJ2-3,.,TGTGCCAGCAGCTTAGCGACAGATACGCAGTATTTT,CASSLATDTQYF
.,TRBV25-1,TRBJ2-7,TRBD1,TGTGCCAGCACTCCGGGACAGGGCTCCTACGAGCAGTACTTC,CASTPGQGSYEQYF
few,TRBV27,TRBJ2-3,TRBD2,TGTGCCAGCAGTCCCCTAGCGGGAGGTACGCAGTATTTT,CASSPLAGGTQYF
few,TRBV9,TRBJ2-1,.,TGTGCCAGCAGCGTAGGAAGGACCACTAATGAGCAGTTCTTC,CASSVGRTTNEQFF
few,TRBV10-3,TRBJ1-5,TRBD1,TGTGCCATCAGTGGGGGAGGAGGGGGCCGCCAGCCCCAGCATTTT,CAISGGGGGRQPQHF
few,TRBV4-1,TRBJ2-7,TRBD1,TGCGCCAGCGCCGACCCGGCGAGACAGGGTACCTACGAGCAGTACTTC,CASADPARQGTYEQYF
.,TRBV4-3,TRBJ2-4,TRBD1,TGCGCCAGCAGCCAAGAGCCGGGGACAGGGGTTAACATTCAGTACTTC,CASSQEPGTGVNIQYF
few,TRBV28,TRBJ1-2,.,TGTGCCAGCAGTTTCTTGGACAGAGCTAACTATGGCTACACCTTC,CASSFLDRANYGYTF
few,TRBV29-1,TRBJ1-1,.,TGCAGCGCCGAATCAGGCTACACTGAAGCTTTCTTT,CSAESGYTEAFF
.,TRBV19,TRBJ2-2,TRBD1,TGTGCCAGTAAAGGGACAGGGATTCCCGGGGAGCTGTTTTTT,CASKGTGIPGELFF
few,TRBV9,TRBJ1-1,TRBD1,TGTGCCAGCTTGCAGCCGCCCCCCGGACAGGGTGAGACTGAAGCTTTCTTT,CASLQPPPGQGETEAFF
few,TRBV7-2,TRBJ2-7,TRBD1,TGTGCCAGCAGCAAACAGGGGCCCTACGAGCAGTACTTC,CASSKQGPYEQYF